This T cell receptor (beta chain) comes out of a study of T cell changes during pregnancy in multiple sclerosis. The trim removed 4 bases at V and 5 bases at J, leaving 6 bases unmatched. Germline V gene data show CDR1 as SGDLS and CDR2 as YYNGEE. The CDR3 is 15 residues long. The data were produced by immunoSEQ multiplex PCR, yet TCRdb's version contains in-frame clones alone and is incomplete. The sample includes more than 40,000 clones, 75% to 95% seen only once; the top ten take under 9.5%. The chain combines TRBV9 with TRBJ2-2, with TRBD1 matching over 9 bases. The receptor comes from a female donor with multiple sclerosis, enrolled in a pregnancy study. Sequencing used CD8+ T cells from peripheral blood mononuclear cells, obtained after pregnancy. The CDR3, as DNA: TGTGCCAGCAGCCCAGGGACAGGGAGAACCGGGGAGCTGTTTTTT. Translating gives CASSPGTGRTGELFF. The full variable domain, rest sourced from reference TRBV9 and TRBJ2-2, is DSGVTQTPKHLITATGQRVTLRCSPRSGDLSVYWYQQSLDQGLQFLIQYYNGEERAKGNILERFSAQQFPDLHSELNLSSLELGDSALYFCASSPGTGRTGELFFGEGSRLTVL.